The subject of this entry is one TCR beta chain. Its specificity is not known. This sample is drawn from a study of T cells after yellow fever vaccination. Template switching with 5'RACE generated the TCR cDNA and added a universal primer site and UMIs. A single record per CDR3 protein comes from TCRdb applying MiXCR to the 5' RACE reads. Among fewer than 500,000 distinct CDR3 sequences listed, around a sixth were seen once. Deletions cut 5 bases from V and 4 bases from J, with 14 bases between. Germline CDR1 MNHNY, CDR2 SVGAGI (reference sequence). The CDR3 is made up of 14 amino acids. General study findings and limits: A small proportion of clonotypes was detected in both the CD4 and CD8 compartments. Abundant clonotypes from the bulk population could have been carried over as contaminants into FACS-sorted repertoires.

The sequencing used PBMCs, collected before the yellow fever booster vaccination. The genes are TRBV6-6 and TRBJ1-1; D gene ambiguous. This clonotype originated in a man between 18 and 35 years old who received the YFV17D yellow fever vaccine. The CDR3 sequence: CASSDGSLGTEAFF. In DNA form, the CDR3 reads TGTGCCAGCAGTGACGGGTCTCTGGGCACTGAAGCTTTCTTT.